Included here is one T cell receptor (beta chain) sequence, with context. Its target is unknown. The data originate from a study of OX40 agonist ivuxolimab in advanced cancers. About the study: Cohort: 82.7% men, mean age approximately 66, aged roughly 20 to 79. Study-wide findings and caveats: On average, a greater number of expanded clones characterised CD8+ T cells relative to CD4+.

The length of the CDR3 is 11 residues. Germline assignment: CDR1 MNHNY and CDR2 SVGAGI (reference sequence). The germline V and J ends were trimmed by 5 bases and 6 bases, with 8 bases remaining between them. Sequenced by immunoSEQ multiplex PCR; TCRdb stores in-frame clones only, minus some. Of tens of thousands of clones listed, 85% to 90% are singletons. The input for sequencing was CD4+ or CD8+ T cells sorted from blood, taken in a trial of the OX40 agonist ivuxolimab. This clonotype was sampled from an adult with an advanced solid tumor such as melanoma, head and neck, liver or kidney cancer. This rearrangement joins TRBV6-6 to TRBJ2-7; D not resolved. CDR3 loop: CASSETVEQYF. The CDR3 DNA follows: TGTGCCAGCAGTGAAACCGTCGAGCAGTACTTC.